A selection of T cell receptor beta chains follows, all from one sample in a study of regulatory T cells in long-lasting Graves disease. MiXCR, applied by TCRdb to the multiplex PCR reads, yields one record per CDR3 protein. The sample holds approximately 470,000 distinct CDR3 sequences, 15% to 20% seen once. Another study also made use of these data, one on T cells in Graves' hyperthyroidism and ophthalmopathy.

The material sequenced was peripheral blood mononuclear cells (PBMCs), taken at new diagnosis, from a patient treated with antithyroid drugs. The source of these receptors is a middle-aged man with Graves disease. Each CDR3 is given with its conserved first and last residue. D genes are given only for firm matches. Part of the rows lack a size; the others show once, few, many or a class for expanded clones.

d_call	cdr3_length	v_call	j_call	clone_size	cdr3_aa	cdr3_nt
TRBD1	15	TRBV6-1	TRBJ1-1	many	CASSEQGGPNTEAFF	TGTGCCAGCAGTGAACAGGGGGGCCCGAACACTGAAGCTTTCTTT
NA	15	TRBV30	TRBJ2-2	many	CAWSGWGSDTGELFF	TGTGCCTGGAGTGGATGGGGGAGCGACACCGGGGAGCTGTTTTTT
NA	16	TRBV5-1	TRBJ2-1	NA	CASSLVGLSSYNEQFF	TGCGCCAGCAGCTTGGTAGGACTTAGCTCCTACAATGAGCAGTTCTTC
NA	16	TRBV5-6	TRBJ2-1	few	CASSFGGGGPYNEQFF	TGTGCCAGCAGCTTTGGGGGAGGGGGGCCCTACAATGAGCAGTTCTTC
NA	14	TRBV7-2	TRBJ2-2	NA	CASSSRWGTGELFF	TGTGCCAGCAGCTCAAGGTGGGGCACCGGGGAGCTGTTTTTT
TRBD1	13	TRBV29-1	TRBJ1-5	few	CSVTGQGNQPQHF	TGCAGCGTAACAGGACAGGGGAATCAGCCCCAGCATTTT
TRBD2	18	TRBV27	TRBJ2-1	many	CASSLRLAGGLETGEQFF	TGTGCCAGCAGTTTACGACTAGCGGGAGGTTTAGAGACCGGTGAGCAGTTCTTC
TRBD2	15	TRBV2	TRBJ2-1	many	CASSEREGLFNEQFF	TGTGCCAGCAGTGAGCGGGAGGGCCTCTTCAATGAGCAGTTCTTC
NA	15	TRBV28	TRBJ2-1	many	CASSLLALSYNEQFF	TGTGCCAGCAGTTTACTAGCGCTCTCCTACAATGAGCAGTTCTTC
NA	17	TRBV5-1	TRBJ2-3	NA	CASTALGRPTLTDTQYF	TGCGCCAGCACGGCGCTTGGGCGCCCGACGCTCACAGATACGCAGTATTTT
TRBD1	13	TRBV20-1	TRBJ2-7	NA	CSATGTGTYEQYF	TGCAGTGCAACCGGGACAGGGACCTACGAGCAGTACTTC
NA	13	TRBV24-1	TRBJ1-5	few	CATGGQHNQPQHF	TGTGCCACCGGGGGCCAGCACAATCAGCCCCAGCATTTT
TRBD2	14	TRBV20-1	TRBJ2-5	many	CSASGLASGGTQYF	TGCAGTGCTAGTGGACTAGCGTCCGGGGGGACCCAGTACTTC
NA	13	TRBV28	TRBJ1-2	many	CASNRVGVVGYTF	TGTGCCAGCAATCGGGTGGGGGTCGTCGGCTACACCTTC
TRBD1	13	TRBV24-1	TRBJ2-7	many	CATSTGGSYEQYF	TGTGCCACCTCGACAGGGGGCTCCTACGAGCAGTACTTC
TRBD1	16	TRBV27	TRBJ1-1	many	CASSLFGTDQNTEAFF	TGTGCCAGCAGTTTATTCGGGACAGACCAGAACACTGAAGCTTTCTTT
TRBD2	16	TRBV6-2/TRBV6-3	TRBJ2-1	many	CASSSGTSGRANEQFF	TGTGCCAGCAGTTCCGGGACTAGCGGGAGGGCCAATGAGCAGTTCTTC
NA	16	TRBV6-1	TRBJ2-1	many	CASSGLASSSYNEQFF	TGTGCCAGCAGTGGATTGGCTTCGAGCTCCTACAATGAGCAGTTCTTC
TRBD1	15	TRBV7-9	TRBJ2-3	many	CASSSNRGQTDTQYF	TGTGCCAGCAGCTCGAACCGGGGACAGACAGATACGCAGTATTTT
NA	13	TRBV27	TRBJ2-3	few	CASSFKVADTQYF	TGTGCCAGCAGTTTTAAGGTGGCAGATACGCAGTATTTT
NA	15	TRBV20-1	TRBJ1-5	few	CSARDPNGRYQPQHF	TGCAGTGCTAGAGATCCGAACGGACGGTATCAGCCCCAGCATTTT
NA	13	TRBV10-3	TRBJ2-1	few	CAISESEGALQFF	TGTGCCATCAGTGAGTCGGAGGGAGCTCTGCAGTTCTTC
NA	14	TRBV2	TRBJ2-5	many	CASSRVSGRETQYF	TGTGCCAGCAGTCGAGTGTCAGGGCGGGAGACCCAGTACTTC
NA	13	TRBV7-6	TRBJ1-1	NA	CASSLTAGTEAFF	TGTGCCAGCAGCTTGACAGCAGGCACTGAAGCTTTCTTT
TRBD2	17	TRBV6-1	TRBJ2-1	NA	CASSNQGLAGGVNEQFF	TGTGCCAGCAGTAACCAGGGACTAGCGGGGGGGGTCAATGAGCAGTTCTTC
NA	15	TRBV4-1	TRBJ2-1	few	CASSQDLGSYNEQFF	TGCGCCAGCAGCCAAGATCTTGGCTCCTACAATGAGCAGTTCTTC
TRBD1	14	TRBV29-1	TRBJ2-5	NA	CSVRGQGYQETQYF	TGCAGCGTAAGGGGACAGGGGTACCAAGAGACCCAGTACTTC
NA	13	TRBV12-3/TRBV12-4	TRBJ1-1	many	CASTLTANTEAFF	TGTGCCAGCACCCTGACCGCGAACACTGAAGCTTTCTTT